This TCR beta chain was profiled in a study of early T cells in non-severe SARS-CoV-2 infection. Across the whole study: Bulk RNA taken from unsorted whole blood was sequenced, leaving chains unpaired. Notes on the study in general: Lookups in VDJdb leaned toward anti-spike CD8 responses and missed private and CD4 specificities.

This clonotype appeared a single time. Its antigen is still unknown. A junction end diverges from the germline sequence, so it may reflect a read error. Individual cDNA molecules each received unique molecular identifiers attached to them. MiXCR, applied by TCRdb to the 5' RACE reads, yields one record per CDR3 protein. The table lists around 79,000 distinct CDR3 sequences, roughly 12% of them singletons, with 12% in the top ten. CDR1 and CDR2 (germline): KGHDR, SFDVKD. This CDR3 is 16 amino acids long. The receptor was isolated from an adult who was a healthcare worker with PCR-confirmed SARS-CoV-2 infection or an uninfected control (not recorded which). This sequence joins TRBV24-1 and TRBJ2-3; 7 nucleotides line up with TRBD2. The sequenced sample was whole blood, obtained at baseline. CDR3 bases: TGTGCCATCAGTGATTCCCTCAGCGGGAACACAGATACGCAGTATTTT. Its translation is CAISDSLSGNTDTQYF.